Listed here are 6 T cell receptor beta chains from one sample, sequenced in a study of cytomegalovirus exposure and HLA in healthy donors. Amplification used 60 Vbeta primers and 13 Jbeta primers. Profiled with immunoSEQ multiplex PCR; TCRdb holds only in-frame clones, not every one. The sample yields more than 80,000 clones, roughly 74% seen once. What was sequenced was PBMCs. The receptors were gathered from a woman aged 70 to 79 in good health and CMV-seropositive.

The CDR3 region has the DNA TGTGCCAGCTCACCATCGGGAGTCCCCTACGAGCAGTACTTC. This translates into CASSPSGVPYEQYF. This sequence joins TRBV18 and TRBJ2-7, with D perhaps TRBD2 (6 bases). Trimming cost V 2 bases and J 2 bases, with 10 bases left between them. This CDR3 spans 14 amino acids. Germline V gene data show CDR1 as KGHSH and CDR2 as LQKENI.

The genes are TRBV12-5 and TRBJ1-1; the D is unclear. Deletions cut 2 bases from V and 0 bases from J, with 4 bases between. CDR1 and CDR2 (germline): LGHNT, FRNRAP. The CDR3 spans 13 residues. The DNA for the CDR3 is TGTGCTAGTGGTTTGTGGCTGAACACTGAAGCTTTCTTT. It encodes CASGLWLNTEAFF.

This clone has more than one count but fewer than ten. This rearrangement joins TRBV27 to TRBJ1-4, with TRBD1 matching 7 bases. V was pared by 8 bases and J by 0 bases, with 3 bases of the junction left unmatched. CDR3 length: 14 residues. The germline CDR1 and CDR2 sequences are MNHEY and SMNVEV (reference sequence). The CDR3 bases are TGTGCCAGCCAGGGGGTTGCAACTAATGAAAAACTGTTTTTT. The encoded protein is CASQGVATNEKLFF.

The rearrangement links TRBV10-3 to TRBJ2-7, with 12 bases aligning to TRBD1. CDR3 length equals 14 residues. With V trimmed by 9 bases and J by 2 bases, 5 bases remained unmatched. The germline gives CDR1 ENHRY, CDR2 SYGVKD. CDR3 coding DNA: TGTGCCATTAGCCGGGACAGGGGGCCCTACGAGCAGTACTTC. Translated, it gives CAISRDRGPYEQYF.

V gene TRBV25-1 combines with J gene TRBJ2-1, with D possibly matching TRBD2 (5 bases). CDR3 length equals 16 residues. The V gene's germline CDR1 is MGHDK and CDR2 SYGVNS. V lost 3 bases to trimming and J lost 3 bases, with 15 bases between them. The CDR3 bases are TGTGCCAGCAGTGATCATACGGGGTGGGGCTACAATGAGCAGTTCTTC. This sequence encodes CASSDHTGWGYNEQFF.

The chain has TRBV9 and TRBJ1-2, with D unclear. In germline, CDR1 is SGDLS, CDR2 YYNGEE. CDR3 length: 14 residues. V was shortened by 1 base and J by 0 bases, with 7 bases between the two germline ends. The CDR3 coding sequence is TGTGCCAGCAGCGTAACGGGAGCTAACTATGGCTACACCTTC. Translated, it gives CASSVTGANYGYTF.